Below, one T cell receptor (beta chain) is given with its context. The CDR3 extends over 14 amino acids. Trimming shortened V by 2 bases and J by 6 bases, and 13 bases separated the two germline ends. Germline CDR1 is LNHDA and CDR2 is SQIVND (reference sequence). In the original workflow: Using reference gene primer amplification, nucleated cell counts were estimated. TCRdb's table, derived via immunoSEQ multiplex PCR, lists solely in-frame clones and lacks some. V and J calls and clone size are as listed in that table; D and trimming were resolved from the DNA. This table holds roughly 180,000 clones, approximately 80% found once. These data are taken from a study of blood T cell repertoires in COVID-19. Symptom resolution, clearance, or two negative PCRs marked the recovered donors of Cohort 3.

This chain joins TRBV19 and TRBJ1-2, with D uncertain. Sample: PBMCs or T cells enriched from blood (not recorded which). The source is a man aged 50-59 years who had recovered from COVID-19. The CDR3 DNA is TGTGCCAGTAGTATACCGCCTGCGCGGCATGGCTACACCTTC. This codes for CASSIPPARHGYTF.